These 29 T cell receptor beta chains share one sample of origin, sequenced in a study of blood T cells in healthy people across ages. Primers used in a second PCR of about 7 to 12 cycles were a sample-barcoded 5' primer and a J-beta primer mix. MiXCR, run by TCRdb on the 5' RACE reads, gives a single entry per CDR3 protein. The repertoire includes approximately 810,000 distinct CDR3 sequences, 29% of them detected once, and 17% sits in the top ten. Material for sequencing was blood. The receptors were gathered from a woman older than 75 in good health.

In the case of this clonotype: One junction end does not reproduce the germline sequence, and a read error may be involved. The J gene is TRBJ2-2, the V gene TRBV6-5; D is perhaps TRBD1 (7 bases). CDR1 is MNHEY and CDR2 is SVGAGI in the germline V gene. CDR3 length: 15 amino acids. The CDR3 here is CASSRGTVLTGERFF. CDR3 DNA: TGTGCCAGCAGCCGGGGGACAGTCCTAACCGGGGAGCGGTTTTTT.

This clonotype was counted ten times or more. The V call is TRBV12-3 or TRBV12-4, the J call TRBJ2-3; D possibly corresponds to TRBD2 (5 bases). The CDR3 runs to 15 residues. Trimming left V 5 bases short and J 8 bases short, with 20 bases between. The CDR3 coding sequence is TGTGCCAGCAGTGGAGGTGCGGCTGCACCTGTTACGCAGTATTTT. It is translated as CASSGGAAAPVTQYF.

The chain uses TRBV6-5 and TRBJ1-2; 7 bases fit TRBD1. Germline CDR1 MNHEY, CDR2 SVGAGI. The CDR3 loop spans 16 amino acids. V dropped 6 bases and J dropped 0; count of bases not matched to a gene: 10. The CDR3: CASSSQGQVANYGYTF. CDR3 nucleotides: TGTGCCAGCAGCTCTCAAGGACAGGTAGCTAACTATGGCTACACCTTC.

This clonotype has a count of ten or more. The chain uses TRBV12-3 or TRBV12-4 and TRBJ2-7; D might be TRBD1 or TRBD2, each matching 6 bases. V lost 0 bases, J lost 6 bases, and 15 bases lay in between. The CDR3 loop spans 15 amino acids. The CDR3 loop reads CASSLAGGPLSEQYF. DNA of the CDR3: TGTGCCAGCAGTTTAGCGGGGGGCCCCTTGTCCGAGCAGTACTTC.

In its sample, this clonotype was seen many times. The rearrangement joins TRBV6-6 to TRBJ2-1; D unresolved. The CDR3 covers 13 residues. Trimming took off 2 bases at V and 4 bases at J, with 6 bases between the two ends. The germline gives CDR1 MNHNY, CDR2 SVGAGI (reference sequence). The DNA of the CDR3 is TGTGCCAGCAGTTACGTCCAGTACAATGAGCAGTTCTTC. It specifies CASSYVQYNEQFF.

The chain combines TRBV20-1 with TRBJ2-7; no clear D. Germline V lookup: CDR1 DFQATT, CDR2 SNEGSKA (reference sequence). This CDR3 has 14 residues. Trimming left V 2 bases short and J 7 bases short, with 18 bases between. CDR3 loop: CSARWAQTYNEQYF. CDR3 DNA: TGCAGTGCTAGATGGGCTCAGACCTACAATGAGCAGTACTTC.

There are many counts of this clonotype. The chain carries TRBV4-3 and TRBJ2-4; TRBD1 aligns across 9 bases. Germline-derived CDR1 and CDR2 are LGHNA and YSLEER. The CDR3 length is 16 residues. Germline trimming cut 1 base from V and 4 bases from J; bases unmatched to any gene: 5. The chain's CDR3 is CASSQVSGQGKNIQYF. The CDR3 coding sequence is TGCGCCAGCAGCCAAGTTTCAGGACAGGGGAAAAACATTCAGTACTTC.

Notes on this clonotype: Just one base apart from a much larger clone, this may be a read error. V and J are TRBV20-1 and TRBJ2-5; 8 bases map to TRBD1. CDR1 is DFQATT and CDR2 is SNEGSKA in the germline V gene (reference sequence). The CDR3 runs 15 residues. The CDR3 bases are TGCAGTGCTAGAGGACAGGGGAAGGGCCAAGAGGCCCAGTACTTC. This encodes CSARGQGKGQEAQYF.

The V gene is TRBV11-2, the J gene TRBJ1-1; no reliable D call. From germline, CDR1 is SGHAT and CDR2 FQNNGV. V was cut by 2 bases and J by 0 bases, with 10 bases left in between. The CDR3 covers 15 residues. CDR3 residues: CASSLLQTLNTEAFF. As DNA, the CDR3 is TGTGCCAGCAGCTTATTGCAGACTCTGAACACTGAAGCTTTCTTT. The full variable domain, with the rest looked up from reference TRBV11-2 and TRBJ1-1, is EAGVAQSPRYKIIEKRQSVAFWCNPISGHATLYWYQQILGQGPKLLIQFQNNGVVDDSQLPKDRFSAERLKGVDSTLKIQPAKLEDSAVYLCASSLLQTLNTEAFFGQGTRLTVV.

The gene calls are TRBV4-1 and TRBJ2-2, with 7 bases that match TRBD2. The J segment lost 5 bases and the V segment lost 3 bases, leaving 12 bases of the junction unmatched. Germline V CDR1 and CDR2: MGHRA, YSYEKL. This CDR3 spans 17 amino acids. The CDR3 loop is CASSQMGVAGETGELFF. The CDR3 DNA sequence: TGCGCCAGCAGCCAGATGGGGGTTGCGGGAGAGACCGGGGAGCTGTTTTTT.

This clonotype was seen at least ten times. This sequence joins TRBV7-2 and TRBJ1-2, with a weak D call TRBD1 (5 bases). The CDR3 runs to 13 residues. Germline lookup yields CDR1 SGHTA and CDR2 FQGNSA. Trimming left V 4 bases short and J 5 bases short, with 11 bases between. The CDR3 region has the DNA TGTGCCAGCAGCTCCCATTCAGGGTATGGCTACACCTTC. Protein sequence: CASSSHSGYGYTF.

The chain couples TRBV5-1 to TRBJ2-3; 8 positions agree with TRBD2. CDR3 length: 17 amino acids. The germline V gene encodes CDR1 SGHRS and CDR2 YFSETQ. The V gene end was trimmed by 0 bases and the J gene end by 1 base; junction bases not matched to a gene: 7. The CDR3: CASSLDVGRAGTDTQYF. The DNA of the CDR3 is TGCGCCAGCAGCTTGGACGTCGGGAGGGCTGGCACAGATACGCAGTATTTT.

Here the CDR3 reads CASSQGISGSTEAFF. The CDR3 coding sequence is TGTGCCAGCAGCCAAGGGATCTCCGGGAGTACTGAAGCTTTCTTT. V gene TRBV3-1 combines with J gene TRBJ1-1; D not certain. CDR3 length equals 15 residues. The V gene's germline CDR1 is LGHDT and CDR2 YNNKEL (reference sequence). Trimming left V 1 base short and J 5 bases short, with 14 bases between.

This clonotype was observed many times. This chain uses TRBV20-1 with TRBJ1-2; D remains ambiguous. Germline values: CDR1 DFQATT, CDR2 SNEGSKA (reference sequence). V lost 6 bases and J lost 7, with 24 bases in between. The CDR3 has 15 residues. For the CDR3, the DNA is TGCAGTGCCCACGCCCGCGGAAAACCTAAGTCTGGCTACACCTTC. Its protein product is CSAHARGKPKSGYTF.

The CDR3, as DNA: TGCGCCAGCAGCTTCATGGACAGAACCATCGGGGAGCTGTTTTTT. Encoded protein: CASSFMDRTIGELFF. J is TRBJ2-2 and V is TRBV5-1, with a weak D call TRBD1 (6 bases). Germline CDR1 SGHRS, CDR2 YFSETQ. Trimming cost V 2 bases and J 7 bases, with 15 bases left between them. This CDR3 is 15 amino acids long.

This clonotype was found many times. CDR3 loop: CATSDALTGRETQYF. CDR3 DNA sequence: TGTGCCACCAGTGACGCCTTAACAGGGAGGGAGACCCAGTACTTC. The chain recombines TRBV24-1 with TRBJ2-5; perhaps D is TRBD1 or TRBD2 (6 bases each). V was shortened by 4 bases and J by 5 bases, with 16 bases between the two germline ends. CDR1 and CDR2 (germline): KGHDR, SFDVKD. This CDR3 has 15 residues.

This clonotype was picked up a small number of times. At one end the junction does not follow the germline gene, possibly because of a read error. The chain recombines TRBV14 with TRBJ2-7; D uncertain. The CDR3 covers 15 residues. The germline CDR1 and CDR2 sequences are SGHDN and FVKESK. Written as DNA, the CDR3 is TGTGCCAGCAACCAAGATTGGAACGGAGATTACGAGCAGTACTTC. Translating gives CASNQDWNGDYEQYF.

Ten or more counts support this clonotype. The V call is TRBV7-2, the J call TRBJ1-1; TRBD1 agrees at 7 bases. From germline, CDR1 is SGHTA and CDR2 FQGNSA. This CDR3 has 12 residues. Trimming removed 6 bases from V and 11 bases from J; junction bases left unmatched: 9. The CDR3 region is CASRFGQVAAFF. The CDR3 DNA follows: TGTGCCAGCAGGTTCGGACAGGTAGCCGCTTTCTTT.

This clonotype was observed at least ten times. The CDR3 nucleotides read TGTGCCAGCAGCTTAGTTGGGGGACTAGCTTTCAATGAGCAGTTCTTC. Amino acids: CASSLVGGLAFNEQFF. The chain uses TRBV7-2 and TRBJ2-1; the match to TRBD2 covers 9 bases. The germline V gene has CDR1 SGHTA and CDR2 FQGNSA. Unmatched junction bases numbered 7, after V lost 1 base and J lost 6 bases. The CDR3 runs 16 residues.

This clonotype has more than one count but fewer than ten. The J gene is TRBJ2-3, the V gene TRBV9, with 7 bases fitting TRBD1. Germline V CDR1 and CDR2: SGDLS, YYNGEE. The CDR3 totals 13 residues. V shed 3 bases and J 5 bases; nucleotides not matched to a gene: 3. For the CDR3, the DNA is TGTGCCAGCAGCGAGAGACAGGGAGATACGCAGTATTTT. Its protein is CASSERQGDTQYF.

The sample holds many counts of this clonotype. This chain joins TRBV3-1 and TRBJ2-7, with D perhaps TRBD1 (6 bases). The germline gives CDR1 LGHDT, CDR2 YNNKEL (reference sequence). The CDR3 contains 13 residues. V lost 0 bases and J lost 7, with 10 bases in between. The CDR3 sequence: CASSQDPGVEQYF. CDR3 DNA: TGTGCCAGCAGCCAAGATCCAGGGGTAGAGCAGTACTTC.

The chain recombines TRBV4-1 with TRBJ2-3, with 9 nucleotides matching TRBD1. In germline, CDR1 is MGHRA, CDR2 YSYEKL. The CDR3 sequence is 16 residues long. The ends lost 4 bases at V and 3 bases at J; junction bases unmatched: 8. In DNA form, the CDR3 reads TGCGCCAGCAGCCTCACCACCGGACAGGGGACAGATACGCAGTATTTT. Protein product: CASSLTTGQGTDTQYF.

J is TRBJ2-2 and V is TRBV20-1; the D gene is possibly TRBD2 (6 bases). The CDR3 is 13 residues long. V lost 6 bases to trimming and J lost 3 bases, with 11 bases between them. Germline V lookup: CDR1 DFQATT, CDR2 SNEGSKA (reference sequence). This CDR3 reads CSAPRRDTGELFF. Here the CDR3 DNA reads TGCAGTGCCCCTCGGAGGGACACCGGGGAGCTGTTTTTT.

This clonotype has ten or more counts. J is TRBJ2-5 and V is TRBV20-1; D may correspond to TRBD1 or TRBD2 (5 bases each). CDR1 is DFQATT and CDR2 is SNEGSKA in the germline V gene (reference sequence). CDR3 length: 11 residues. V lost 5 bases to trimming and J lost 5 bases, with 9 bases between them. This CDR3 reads CSAGGWETQYF. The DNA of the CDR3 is TGCAGTGCTGGGGGTTGGGAGACCCAGTACTTC.

CDR3 nucleotide sequence: TGCGCCAGCAGCTACCAGGGCCGCACGGGCAATGAGCAGTTCTTC. Residues: CASSYQGRTGNEQFF. V gene TRBV4-1 combines with J gene TRBJ2-1; D perhaps matches TRBD1 (5 bases). Trimming left V 5 bases short and J 6 bases short, with 17 bases between. The CDR3 length is 15 residues. Per the germline V gene, CDR1 is MGHRA and CDR2 is YSYEKL.

CDR3 sequence: CASSGAPGDTQYF. In DNA, the CDR3 is TGTGCCAGCAGCGGGGCGCCAGGGGATACGCAGTATTTT. The rearrangement links TRBV12-3 or TRBV12-4 to TRBJ2-3, with D tentatively TRBD1 or TRBD2 (5 bases each). The CDR3 sequence is 13 residues long. V was cut by 6 bases and J by 6 bases, with 13 bases left in between.

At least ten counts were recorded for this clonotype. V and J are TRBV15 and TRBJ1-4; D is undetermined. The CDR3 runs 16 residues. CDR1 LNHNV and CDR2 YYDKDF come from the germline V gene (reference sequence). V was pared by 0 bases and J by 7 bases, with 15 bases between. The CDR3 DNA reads TGTGCCACCAGCAGAGATGTACGGTCCAAAGGTGAAAAACTGTTTTTT. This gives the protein CATSRDVRSKGEKLFF. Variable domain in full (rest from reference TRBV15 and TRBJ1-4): DAMVIQNPRYQVTQFGKPVTLSCSQTLNHNVMYWYQQKSSQAPKLLFHYYDKDFNNEADTPDNFQSRRPNTSFCFLDIRSPGLGDTAMYLCATSRDVRSKGEKLFFGSGTQLSVL.

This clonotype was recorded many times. The DNA for the CDR3 is TGTGCCAGCAGTCGTGGGGACGGGGGGCACTATGGCTACACCTTC. This encodes CASSRGDGGHYGYTF. This chain joins TRBV27 and TRBJ1-2; TRBD1 might be the D (6 bases). The CDR3 consists of 15 residues. Deletions cut 5 bases from V and 3 bases from J, with 16 bases between. Per germline, CDR1 MNHEY and CDR2 SMNVEV (reference sequence).

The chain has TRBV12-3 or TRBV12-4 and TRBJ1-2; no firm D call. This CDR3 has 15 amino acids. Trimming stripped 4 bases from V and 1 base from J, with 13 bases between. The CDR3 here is CASSSPSLVNYGYTF. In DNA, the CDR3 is TGTGCCAGCAGTTCCCCCTCCCTTGTTAACTATGGCTACACCTTC.